A selection of T cell receptor beta chains follows, all from one sample in a study of blood T cell repertoires in COVID-19. The protocol was immunoSEQ multiplex PCR, while the TCRdb copy is restricted to in-frame clones and leaves out a portion. The sample consists of nearly 300,000 clones, 84% of them appearing once. Sequenced sample: peripheral blood. The receptors were sampled from a human donor with COVID-19, enrolled during active disease. The donor label of this sample is uncertain. Each CDR3 is given with its conserved first and last residue. Each record gives: J gene, CDR3 length, D gene, V gene, clone size, CDR3 DNA, CDR3 protein. D genes are given only for firm matches. Size is omitted from some rows. Given values are once, few, many or a class for expanded clones.

>TRBJ1-5|15|.|TRBV19|.
TGTGCCAGTAGTATTGGCCAATATAGCAATCAGCCCCAGCATTTT
CASSIGQYSNQPQHF
>TRBJ1-5|14|TRBD1|TRBV2|few
TGTGCCAGCAGGGGGGACAGTACTAATCAGCCCCAGCATTTT
CASRGDSTNQPQHF
>TRBJ2-7|14|TRBD2|TRBV6-5|.
TGTGCCAGCAGAGGACTAGCGAGCTCCTACGAGCAGTACTTC
CASRGLASSYEQYF
>TRBJ2-3|12|TRBD2|TRBV30|.
TGTGCCTGGAGCGGGGACTATAATACGCAGTATTTT
CAWSGDYNTQYF
>TRBJ2-2|15|.|TRBV6-8|.
TGTGCCAGCAGCCTGGAGGGCCGGGGCACCGGGGAGCTGTTTTTT
CASSLEGRGTGELFF
>TRBJ2-3|15|.|TRBV19|few
TGTGCCAGTAGTATAGATCCGGCGGACACAGATACGCAGTATTTT
CASSIDPADTDTQYF
>TRBJ1-5|15|.|TRBV19|.
TGTGCCGCGACCAGGGATCCGTTACTTAATCAGCCCCAGCATTTT
CAATRDPLLNQPQHF
>TRBJ1-4|16|.|TRBV4-3|.
TGCGCCAGCAGCCAAGATCTTGTGGGGGGTGGTGAAAAACTGTTTTTT
CASSQDLVGGGEKLFF
>TRBJ2-7|16|TRBD1|TRBV7-6|.
TGTGCCAGCTCCCTCTCCCCGGGACAGGGTACGTCCGAGCAGTACTTC
CASSLSPGQGTSEQYF
>TRBJ1-2|13|.|TRBV28|.
TGTGCCAGCAGTTCCCACGGGGGTTATGGCTACACCTTC
CASSSHGGYGYTF